Sequencing of this T cell receptor beta chain was carried out in a study of response to subunit inactivated influenza vaccine. TCRdb analysed the RT-PCR reads with MiXCR anew, one entry per CDR3 protein. The sample comprises fewer than 600,000 distinct CDR3 sequences, 7.2% of which are singletons, and under 15% rests with the top ten. This CDR3 is 13 amino acids long. The V and J ends lost 1 base and 3 bases respectively, with 7 bases between them. Germline V CDR1 and CDR2: DFQATT, SNEGSKA (reference sequence). The receptor's source is a man between 50 and 69 years old who received an inactivated influenza vaccine. The chain couples TRBV20-1 to TRBJ1-5, with D maybe TRBD1 (6 bases). Sample: PBMCs from blood, taken less than 30 months after vaccination. The CDR3, as DNA: TGCAGTGCTAGAGCAGGGGCCAATCAGCCCCAGCATTTT. This encodes CSARAGANQPQHF.